Listed here are 6 T cell receptor beta chains from one sample, sequenced in a study of lymphopenia after photon versus proton radiotherapy. Assay used: immunoSEQ multiplex PCR; TCRdb lists only in-frame clones, some missing. The sample lists roughly 20,000 clones, 75% to 95% occurring once. The source material was peripheral blood, sampled from a patient treated with photon-based radiotherapy. These receptors were collected from a man between 60 and 70 years old with pancreatic cancer.

This clone has just one count. The chain recombines TRBV15 with TRBJ2-1; no reliable D call. V lost 2 bases and J lost 12, with 14 bases in between. CDR3 length: 13 residues. The germline CDR1 and CDR2 sequences are LNHNV and YYDKDF (reference sequence). The CDR3 DNA reads TGTGCCACCAGCAGAAACCCGGGTGGGTGGCAGTTCTTC. It translates to CATSRNPGGWQFF.

The chain recombines TRBV9 with TRBJ2-7; D unclear. Trimming stripped 2 bases from V and 0 bases from J, with 6 bases between. Germline-derived CDR1 and CDR2 are SGDLS and YYNGEE. This CDR3 region has 13 residues. CDR3 loop: CASSVGSSYEQYF. The CDR3 DNA is TGTGCCAGCAGCGTCGGGTCCTCCTACGAGCAGTACTTC.

The CDR3 nucleotides read TGTGCCAGCCGACAGGTCCGAAATGAAAAACTGTTTTTT. Protein: CASRQVRNEKLFF. The gene calls are TRBV27 and TRBJ1-4; a possible D gene is TRBD1 (6 bases). V was shortened by 8 bases and J by 5 bases, with 12 bases between the two germline ends. This CDR3 spans 13 amino acids. Looked up from germline, CDR1 is MNHEY and CDR2 is SMNVEV (reference sequence).

V gene TRBV7-2 combines with J gene TRBJ2-3, with TRBD1 identical over 7 bases. The V segment lost 5 bases and the J segment 8 bases; nucleotides outside the gene matches: 13. Per the germline V gene, CDR1 is SGHTA and CDR2 is FQGNSA. This CDR3 has 15 residues. Here the CDR3 reads CASSQAASYRGTQYF. CDR3 in DNA: TGTGCCAGCAGCCAGGCGGCTAGTTACAGGGGTACGCAGTATTTT. Full variable domain (rest looked up from reference TRBV7-2 and TRBJ2-3): GAGVSQSPSNKVTEKGKDVELRCDPISGHTALYWYRQSLGQGLEFLIYFQGNSAPDKSGLPSDRFSAERTGGSVSTLTIQRTQQEDSAVYLCASSQAASYRGTQYFGPGTRLTVL.

The chain is built from TRBV21-1 and TRBJ1-4; the listed D gene, TRBD1, was not tested against the DNA. TRBV21-1 is shown as a pseudogene. CDR3 size: 12 residues. The CDR3 DNA reads TGTGCCGGCTCGGACAGGGTGGAAAAACTGTTTTTT. As protein: CAGSDRVEKLFF.

The rearrangement uses TRBV5-1 and TRBJ1-1, with 8 bases matching TRBD1. Germline V gene data show CDR1 as SGHRS and CDR2 as YFSETQ. V was clipped by 0 bases and J by 1 base; unmatched bases: 5. This CDR3 is built from 16 residues. The DNA of the CDR3 is TGCGCCAGCAGCTTGGGTCAGGGGGCGGGGAACACTGAAGCTTTCTTT. Translation: CASSLGQGAGNTEAFF.